Below, 24 T cell receptor beta chains from the same sample are listed, as sequenced in a study of T cell repertoires in cytomegalovirus infection. Each CDR3 protein gets one entry after TCRdb re-called the reads with MiXCR. The sample lists around 230,000 distinct CDR3 sequences; approximately 7% were seen once. Source material: PBMCs. The receptors shown here come from a human donor in good health (CMV status not recorded). Some clones in this sample may be carry-over from other donors' samples.

The V and J genes are TRBV28 and TRBJ1-1; tentatively, D is TRBD1 (6 bases). CDR1 is MDHEN, CDR2 SYDVKM, per germline. The CDR3 consists of 15 residues. Trimming stripped 6 bases from V and 4 bases from J, with 18 bases between. As DNA, the CDR3 is TGTGCCAGCAGCACAGCTACCAGGGGAGGCACTGAAGCTTTCTTT. This translates into CASSTATRGGTEAFF.

There are many counts of this clonotype. V usage is TRBV20-1 and J usage is TRBJ2-7; 11 bases map to TRBD1. The CDR3 covers 15 residues. The germline gives CDR1 DFQATT, CDR2 SNEGSKA (reference sequence). V lost 5 bases, J lost 4 bases, and 10 bases stayed unmatched. CDR3 sequence: CSASYAGTGGYEQYF. The CDR3 nucleotides read TGCAGTGCTTCCTATGCCGGGACAGGGGGTTACGAGCAGTACTTC.

This clonotype was observed many times. The chain joins TRBV7-2 to TRBJ2-7; tentatively, D is TRBD2 (5 bases). The length of the CDR3 is 17 residues. V was cut by 5 bases and J by 0 bases, with 20 bases left in between. CDR1 and CDR2 from the germline V gene are SGHTA and FQGNSA. The CDR3, as DNA: TGTGCCAGCAGCCTCAGTCCGGGGAGCGGTTTCTCCTACGAGCAGTACTTC. Its protein is CASSLSPGSGFSYEQYF.

This clonotype has a count of ten or more. The CDR3 nucleotides are TGCAGTGCTAGAGATACGCGGGGAGGGTTTGAGACCCAGTACTTC. It yields the protein CSARDTRGGFETQYF. V usage is TRBV20-1 and J usage is TRBJ2-5, with 7 nucleotides matching TRBD2. Trimming cost V 0 bases and J 5 bases; bases outside gene matches: 9. The CDR3 sequence is 15 residues long. CDR1 and CDR2 from the germline V gene are DFQATT and SNEGSKA (reference sequence).

This clonotype was seen repeatedly, ten times or more. The V gene is TRBV7-9, the J gene TRBJ1-1; a possible D gene is TRBD1 (6 bases). Trimming stripped 5 bases from V and 6 bases from J, with 22 bases between. The CDR3 extends over 16 amino acids. Germline V gives CDR1 SEHNR, CDR2 FQNEAQ (reference sequence). The CDR3 protein is CASSLGDTLGGSEAFF. CDR3 sequence (DNA): TGTGCCAGCAGCCTAGGGGATACTTTGGGGGGCTCTGAAGCTTTCTTT.

This clonotype was counted ten times or more. CDR3 sequence reads: CASRPRGLADYNEQFF. CDR3 coding DNA: TGTGCCAGCAGACCCAGGGGACTAGCGGACTACAATGAGCAGTTCTTC. The genes are TRBV6-2 or TRBV6-3 and TRBJ2-1; 11 positions match TRBD2. Germline V gene data show CDR1 as MNHEY and CDR2 as SVGEGT. Losses at the gene ends were 6 bases for V and 3 bases for J; bases not matched to a gene: 7. CDR3 size: 16 residues.

This clonotype was counted a few times. The chain employs TRBV7-9 and TRBJ2-1, with 9 bases identical to TRBD1. CDR3 length: 16 amino acids. Germline trimming cut 2 bases from V and 9 bases from J; bases unmatched to any gene: 11. Per germline, CDR1 SEHNR and CDR2 FQNEAQ (reference sequence). This chain's CDR3 is CASSLPTGGDPGEQFF. DNA of the CDR3: TGTGCCAGCAGCTTACCGACAGGGGGGGACCCGGGTGAGCAGTTCTTC.

This clonotype was counted ten times or more. This chain connects TRBV5-1 to TRBJ1-1; 8 bases agree with TRBD1. V was pared by 4 bases and J by 4 bases, with 3 bases of the junction left unmatched. Germline CDR1 SGHRS, CDR2 YFSETQ. The CDR3 sequence is 13 residues long. The CDR3 DNA sequence: TGCGCCAGCAGCCCTGGGACAGGCACTGAAGCTTTCTTT. Amino acids: CASSPGTGTEAFF.

The table lists this clonotype with many counts. V is TRBV7-3 and J is TRBJ2-2; possible D gene TRBD1, 5 bases. The CDR3 totals 14 residues. Germline CDR1 SGHTA, CDR2 FQGTGA. With 1 base removed from V and 5 bases from J, the gap between germline ends came to 8 bases. CDR3 nucleotides: TGTGCCAGCAGCTTAAACAGGCGTACCGGGGAGCTGTTTTTT. This encodes CASSLNRRTGELFF.

The sample holds many counts of this clonotype. The rearrangement links TRBV29-1 to TRBJ1-5, with no clear D. The germline V gene encodes CDR1 SQVTM and CDR2 ANQGSEA. The germline V and J ends were trimmed by 0 bases and 1 base, with 1 base remaining between them. The CDR3 has 12 residues. CDR3 amino acids: CSVEESNQPQHF. CDR3 in DNA: TGCAGCGTTGAAGAGAGCAATCAGCCCCAGCATTTT.

This clonotype was seen repeatedly, ten times or more. This sequence joins TRBV20-1 and TRBJ2-7; unclear D gene. Trimming stripped 6 bases from V and 7 bases from J, with 19 bases between. Germline V gene sequence: CDR1 DFQATT, CDR2 SNEGSKA (reference sequence). This CDR3 spans 13 amino acids. The CDR3: CSALHGISREQYF. The CDR3 DNA is TGCAGTGCCTTGCACGGAATATCGCGGGAGCAGTACTTC.

Only a few counts were recorded for this clonotype. The rearrangement links TRBV15 to TRBJ1-2; D not certain. CDR1 is LNHNV, CDR2 YYDKDF, per germline (reference sequence). The CDR3 has 13 amino acids. Trimming cost V 1 base and J 5 bases, with 8 bases left between them. The CDR3 coding sequence is TGTGCCACCAGCAGAGCCGGCACTTATGGCTACACCTTC. This gives the protein CATSRAGTYGYTF.

Concerning this clonotype: The junction departs from germline at one end; a sequencing error may be responsible. The rearrangement links TRBV28 to TRBJ2-5, with TRBD1 matching over 7 bases. This CDR3 has 17 residues. Germline CDR1 and CDR2: MDHEN and SYDVKM. The CDR3 region is CACSLRSGRGTEETQYF. CDR3 coding DNA: TGCGCCTGCAGTTTAAGGTCTGGCAGGGGGACAGAAGAGACCCAGTACTTC.

This clonotype was observed at least ten times. The gene calls are TRBV20-1 and TRBJ1-4; tentative D call: TRBD1 (5 bases). The CDR3 runs 15 residues. Trimming took off 1 base at V and 2 bases at J, with 11 bases between the two ends. Germline V gene data show CDR1 as DFQATT and CDR2 as SNEGSKA (reference sequence). CDR3 DNA sequence: TGCAGTGCTAGAGGGGCGGAGGGGACTAATGAAAAACTGTTTTTT. As protein: CSARGAEGTNEKLFF.

This clonotype was observed many times. The CDR3 DNA reads as TGTGCCAGCAGCTCCGGACAGGGAAGACCCTGGGGTGAAGCTTTCTTT. Amino acids: CASSSGQGRPWGEAFF. V and J are TRBV7-9 and TRBJ1-1; TRBD1 agrees at 8 bases. Trimming removed 4 bases from V and 7 bases from J; junction bases left unmatched: 14. The CDR3 has 16 amino acids. CDR1 and CDR2 (germline): SEHNR, FQNEAQ (reference sequence).

This clonotype showed up many times. This chain uses TRBV20-1 with TRBJ2-7, with D possibly matching TRBD2 (5 bases). The CDR3 runs to 13 residues. CDR1 DFQATT and CDR2 SNEGSKA come from the germline V gene (reference sequence). V was clipped by 7 bases and J by 0 bases, with 13 bases between them. CDR3 in amino acids: CSVPPGNSYEQYF. CDR3 in DNA: TGCAGTGTTCCGCCCGGGAACTCCTACGAGCAGTACTTC.

This clonotype has just a few counts. The chain joins TRBV19 to TRBJ2-3; the D gene is possibly TRBD2 (6 bases). Trimming cost V 11 bases and J 3 bases, with 18 bases left between them. The germline V gene has CDR1 LNHDA and CDR2 SQIVND (reference sequence). The CDR3 runs to 14 residues. The CDR3 here is CASRRGGSTDTQYF. CDR3 nucleotides: TGTGCCTCTCGGCGGGGAGGTTCAACAGATACGCAGTATTTT.

This clonotype appeared a few times. The gene calls are TRBV5-8 and TRBJ1-4; D unclear. Per the germline V gene, CDR1 is SGHTS and CDR2 is YDEGEE. This CDR3 spans 15 amino acids. Trimming took off 1 base at V and 8 bases at J, with 15 bases between the two ends. CDR3 sequence (DNA): TGTGCCAGCAGCTTGCCGGGAGGAGGTGGGGAAAAACTGTTTTTT. Translating it yields CASSLPGGGGEKLFF.

This clonotype was seen at least ten times. This chain links TRBV7-8 with TRBJ1-2; D not certain. Trimming took 1 base from V and 4 from J, leaving 10 bases between them. This CDR3 has 14 amino acids. The germline V gene has CDR1 SGHVS and CDR2 FQNEAQ. CDR3 region: CASSLGSEIYGYTF. DNA of the CDR3: TGTGCCAGCAGCTTAGGGTCGGAAATCTATGGCTACACCTTC.

This clonotype was counted many times. The chain is built from TRBV12-5 and TRBJ1-5, with a tentative D call TRBD1 (6 bases). Germline V gives CDR1 LGHNT, CDR2 FRNRAP. The CDR3 has 14 residues. V lost 1 base and J lost 3, with 7 bases in between. CDR3 bases: TGTGCTAGTGGTTTGGGACAGGCCAATCAGCCCCAGCATTTT. As protein: CASGLGQANQPQHF.

This clonotype occurred a few times. The V and J genes are TRBV20-1 and TRBJ1-1; D is ambiguous. V was pared by 6 bases and J by 2 bases, with 4 bases between. The CDR3 covers 10 residues. Germline V gene sequence: CDR1 DFQATT, CDR2 SNEGSKA (reference sequence). CDR3 region: CSAVNTEAFF. The DNA of the CDR3 is TGCAGTGCCGTAAACACTGAAGCTTTCTTT.

This clonotype showed up many times. J is TRBJ2-1 and V is TRBV12-3 or TRBV12-4; tentative D call: TRBD2 (6 bases). V gave up 5 bases and J gave up 0 bases, with 17 bases separating them. The CDR3 has 17 amino acids. The CDR3 reads CASSLGGGPGSYNEQFF. The DNA of the CDR3 is TGTGCCAGCAGTCTTGGCGGAGGGCCTGGCTCCTACAATGAGCAGTTCTTC.

This clonotype has ten or more counts. V is TRBV7-2 and J is TRBJ1-3; no definite D call. Germline V gene data show CDR1 as SGHTA and CDR2 as FQGNSA. The length of the CDR3 is 13 residues. V was cut by 5 bases and J by 9 bases, with 14 bases left in between. The CDR3 loop is CASSLNPTSTIYF. The CDR3 DNA reads as TGTGCCAGCAGCCTTAACCCCACCAGCACCATATATTTT.

This clonotype has a count of ten or more. CDR3 DNA: TGTGCCAGCAGCACAGCAACCGGGACAGGGGTATTGTCACCCCTCCACTTT. Translated, it gives CASSTATGTGVLSPLHF. The chain employs TRBV7-2 and TRBJ1-6, with TRBD1 matching 10 bases. Trimming at V came to 5 bases and at J to 10 bases, leaving 14 bases not matched to a gene. The germline CDR1 and CDR2 sequences are SGHTA and FQGNSA. The CDR3 sequence is 17 residues long.